These 27 T cell receptor beta chains were sequenced from one sample in a study of T cell repertoires in cytomegalovirus infection. MiXCR, applied by TCRdb to the reads, yields one record per CDR3 protein. The data hold about 830,000 distinct CDR3 sequences, with approximately 30% observed a single time. Antigens for these TCRs are unknown. The input for sequencing was cultured CD8+ T cells from PBMCs, taken from culture after CMV antigen stimulation. The source of these receptors is a human donor in good health (CMV status not recorded). Some clones in this sample may be carry-over from other donors' samples.

The chain combines TRBV4-3 with TRBJ1-4; TRBD1 matches 10 bases. The junction had 4 bases not matched to a gene; V was cut back by 1 base and J by 5 bases. Germline values: CDR1 LGHNA, CDR2 YSLEER. There are 16 residues in the CDR3. DNA for the CDR3: TGCGCCAGCAGCCAAGGCCCGGGACAGGGGAATGAAAAACTGTTTTTT. Protein sequence: CASSQGPGQGNEKLFF.

This clonotype showed up just a few times. The rearrangement joins TRBV19 to TRBJ1-2; unclear D gene. This CDR3 region has 15 residues. Trimming removed 2 bases at V and 8 bases at J, with 18 bases between. Germline lookup yields CDR1 LNHDA and CDR2 SQIVND (reference sequence). CDR3 DNA sequence: TGTGCCAGTAGTATAAGAATTGGGAGAGGACCCGGCTACACCTTC. Translating gives CASSIRIGRGPGYTF.

This clonotype turned up a few times. The J gene is TRBJ1-4, the V gene TRBV27, with D possibly TRBD1 on 5 matching bases. The germline V and J ends were trimmed by 6 bases and 8 bases, with 16 bases remaining between them. Germline lookup yields CDR1 MNHEY and CDR2 SMNVEV (reference sequence). This CDR3 comprises 14 residues. CDR3 nucleotides: TGTGCCAGCAGGCCCCGGGGGGTCGGCGAAAAACTGTTTTTT. Its translation: CASRPRGVGEKLFF.

This clonotype was picked up a small number of times. The rearrangement uses TRBV5-4 and TRBJ1-2; D is possibly TRBD1 (6 bases). Germline lookup yields CDR1 SGHNT and CDR2 YYREEE (reference sequence). V was pared by 2 bases and J by 8 bases, with 13 bases between. The length of the CDR3 is 13 residues. As DNA, the CDR3 is TGTGCCAGCAGCTTCGGGGGGGCTGGAGGCTACACCTTC. Encoded protein: CASSFGGAGGYTF. Full variable domain (missing parts from reference TRBV5-4 and TRBJ1-2): ETGVTQSPTHLIKTRGQQVTLRCSSQSGHNTVSWYQQALGQGPQFIFQYYREEENGRGNFPPRFSGLQFPNYSSELNVNALELDDSALYLCASSFGGAGGYTFGSGTRLTVV.

The chain couples TRBV6-2 or TRBV6-3 to TRBJ2-3, with 7 positions matching TRBD2. Germline V CDR1 and CDR2: MNHEY, SVGEGT. The V gene end was trimmed by 0 bases and the J gene end by 4 bases; junction bases not matched to a gene: 4. The CDR3 covers 15 residues. The CDR3 reads CASSYSTSPADTQYF. CDR3 DNA: TGTGCCAGCAGTTACTCGACTAGCCCTGCAGATACGCAGTATTTT.

This sequence joins TRBV6-1 and TRBJ1-1; the D gene is possibly TRBD1 (6 bases). Trimming left V 7 bases short and J 3 bases short, with 12 bases between. The CDR3 loop spans 13 amino acids. The germline CDR1 and CDR2 sequences are MNHNS and SASEGT. The DNA for the CDR3 is TGTGCCAGCAAAGGAAGGGGGTACACTGAAGCTTTCTTT. It encodes CASKGRGYTEAFF.

As DNA, the CDR3 is TGTGCCAGCAGCTTAGCGAGAATACTAGTGAGACCCACAGATACGCAGTATTTT. Amino acids: CASSLARILVRPTDTQYF. The chain links TRBV7-2 to TRBJ2-3, with D perhaps TRBD2 (5 bases). V dropped 0 bases and J dropped 2 bases, with 18 bases sitting between them. The CDR3 is 18 amino acids. CDR1 is SGHTA and CDR2 is FQGNSA in the germline V gene.

Only a few counts were recorded for this clonotype. The chain joins TRBV4-1 to TRBJ1-2; possibly TRBD1 for D (5 bases). The germline V and J ends were trimmed by 1 base and 2 bases, with 8 bases remaining between them. This CDR3 has 14 amino acids. Per the germline V gene, CDR1 is MGHRA and CDR2 is YSYEKL. CDR3 residues: CASSQAKGNYGYTF. CDR3 bases: TGCGCCAGCAGCCAAGCGAAGGGGAACTATGGCTACACCTTC.

The sample holds a few counts of this clonotype. The CDR3: CASSPMDRIYLNTEAFF. The CDR3 DNA follows: TGTGCCAGCAGCCCCATGGACAGGATCTACCTGAACACTGAAGCTTTCTTT. The chain employs TRBV6-5 and TRBJ1-1, with 7 bases aligning to TRBD1. J was trimmed by 0 bases and V by 6 bases; bases with no gene match: 13. The CDR3 loop spans 17 amino acids. Germline V gene lookup returns CDR1 MNHEY and CDR2 SVGAGI.

The V gene is TRBV10-3, the J gene TRBJ2-1; D gene unclear. Germline V gene lookup returns CDR1 ENHRY and CDR2 SYGVKD. V dropped 3 bases and J dropped 0 bases, with 9 bases sitting between them. CDR3 length equals 15 residues. The CDR3 DNA reads TGTGCCATCAGTGATCCAACTCGCTCCTACAATGAGCAGTTCTTC. Translation: CAISDPTRSYNEQFF.

This chain uses TRBV20-1 with TRBJ1-2, with 8 nucleotides matching TRBD1. Germline CDR1 DFQATT, CDR2 SNEGSKA (reference sequence). The CDR3 spans 16 residues. Germline trimming cut 1 base from V and 7 bases from J; bases unmatched to any gene: 14. The CDR3 DNA reads TGCAGTGCTAGAGTACCCCGGACAGGGAAAGGCGGTGGCTACACCTTC. It specifies CSARVPRTGKGGGYTF.

This clonotype was seen many times. The J gene is TRBJ2-5, the V gene TRBV7-8; 8 nucleotides line up with TRBD2. There are 17 residues in the CDR3. J gave up 5 bases and V 1 base, and 12 bases lay outside the gene matches. The germline V gene has CDR1 SGHVS and CDR2 FQNEAQ. This CDR3 is CASSLGPSGRRRETQYF. Here the CDR3 DNA reads TGTGCCAGCAGCTTAGGCCCTAGCGGGCGACGCCGGGAGACCCAGTACTTC. Full variable domain (missing parts from reference TRBV7-8 and TRBJ2-5): GAGVSQSPRYKVAKRGQDVALRCDPISGHVSLFWYQQALGQGPEFLTYFQNEAQLDKSGLPSDRFFAERPEGSVSTLKIQRTQQEDSAVYLCASSLGPSGRRRETQYFGPGTRLLVL.

This clonotype showed up just a few times. For the CDR3, the DNA is TGTGCCAGCAGTTACGGGGCGGGGGACACTCAGCCCCAGCATTTT. The encoded protein is CASSYGAGDTQPQHF. The rearrangement uses TRBV6-5 and TRBJ1-5; a possible D gene is TRBD1 (6 bases). V shed 2 bases and J shed 6 bases, with 14 bases lying between them. CDR3 length: 15 amino acids. Germline CDR1 reads MNHEY; CDR2 reads SVGAGI.

The rearrangement links TRBV28 to TRBJ2-7; 9 positions match TRBD1. V was clipped by 2 bases and J by 7 bases; unmatched bases: 3. CDR3 length: 13 residues. Per germline, CDR1 MDHEN and CDR2 SYDVKM. The CDR3 is CASSLDRGGEQYV. The CDR3 bases are TGTGCCAGCAGTTTAGACAGGGGGGGGGAGCAGTACGTC.

The chain recombines TRBV7-6 with TRBJ2-7, with 7 nucleotides matching TRBD2. Germline CDR1 SGHVS, CDR2 FNYEAQ. This CDR3 spans 14 amino acids. DNA of the CDR3: TGTGCCAGCAGCTGGGAGGGAGGCTCCAACGAGCAGTACGTC. The encoded protein is CASSWEGGSNEQYV.

The J gene is TRBJ1-5, the V gene TRBV6-2 or TRBV6-3, with 7 bases aligning to TRBD1. V gave up 2 bases and J gave up 3 bases; unmatched junction bases: 7. The CDR3 totals 16 residues. Germline V lookup: CDR1 MNHEY, CDR2 SVGEGT. CDR3: CASSYRGDRSNQPQHF. The CDR3 DNA follows: TGTGCCAGCAGTTACCGGGGGGACAGATCCAATCAGCCCCAGCATTTT.

V is TRBV6-2 or TRBV6-3 and J is TRBJ2-2, with 8 bases matching TRBD2. Germline V CDR1 and CDR2: MNHEY, SVGEGT. The CDR3 totals 13 residues. Unmatched junction bases numbered 6, after V lost 10 bases and J lost 5 bases. The CDR3 is CAIPGGETGELFF. CDR3 nucleotides: TGTGCCATCCCGGGAGGGGAGACCGGGGAGCTGTTTTTT.

The chain is built from TRBV11-2 and TRBJ2-6; 8 bases fit TRBD2. The CDR3 covers 20 residues. The junction had 15 bases not matched to a gene; V was cut back by 5 bases and J by 0 bases. The germline gives CDR1 SGHAT, CDR2 FQNNGV. The CDR3 sequence: CASSTTGGGHFSSGANVLTF. In nucleotides, the CDR3 is TGTGCCAGCAGCACTACGGGGGGGGGACATTTTAGCTCTGGGGCCAACGTCCTGACTTTC.

The CDR3 here is CASSFPGGLYGYTF. The CDR3 DNA sequence: TGTGCCAGCAGTTTCCCAGGGGGACTCTATGGCTACACCTTC. V gene TRBV28 combines with J gene TRBJ1-2, with 7 positions matching TRBD1. The germline V gene encodes CDR1 MDHEN and CDR2 SYDVKM. The CDR3 sequence is 14 residues long. The V segment lost 3 bases and the J segment 4 bases; nucleotides outside the gene matches: 5.

The CDR3 here is CASSQTTGTDNEQFF. CDR3 DNA: TGTGCCAGCAGCCAAACTACCGGGACAGACAATGAGCAGTTCTTC. The chain links TRBV4-2 to TRBJ2-1; 7 nucleotides match TRBD1. The CDR3 has 15 amino acids. The junction had 6 bases not matched to a gene; V was cut back by 2 bases and J by 5 bases. Germline V lookup: CDR1 LGHNA, CDR2 YNFKEQ.

This clonotype has only a few counts. V is TRBV9 and J is TRBJ2-3; the match to TRBD2 covers 12 bases. The CDR3 is made up of 16 amino acids. Trimming cost V 4 bases and J 0 bases; bases outside gene matches: 3. The germline gives CDR1 SGDLS, CDR2 YYNGEE. CDR3 bases: TGTGCCAGCAGCACGACTAGCGGGAGAAGCACAGATACGCAGTATTTT. This translates into CASSTTSGRSTDTQYF.

V usage is TRBV6-6 and J usage is TRBJ2-1; D is perhaps TRBD2 (5 bases). Per the germline V gene, CDR1 is MNHNY and CDR2 is SVGAGI (reference sequence). Between the trimmed V and J ends, which lost 1 base and 9 bases, there was a span of 16 bases. The CDR3 is 15 residues long. The CDR3 loop reads CASSYYGSPRGEQFF. Here the CDR3 DNA reads TGTGCCAGCAGTTACTATGGATCACCCCGGGGTGAGCAGTTCTTC.

Of note for this clonotype: This may be a read error: a much more frequent sequence differs by one nucleotide. V is TRBV7-8 and J is TRBJ2-6; D is unresolved. Germline V CDR1 and CDR2: SGHVS, FQNEAQ. This CDR3 is 16 amino acids long. V was clipped by 1 base and J by 3 bases, with 10 bases between them. The CDR3 protein is CASSLVGYIGANVLTF. The CDR3 nucleotides read TGTGCCAGCAGCTTAGTTGGGTACATTGGGGCCAACGTCCTGACTTTC.

The chain is built from TRBV27 and TRBJ2-1; a possible D gene is TRBD2 (6 bases). CDR3 length: 13 residues. CDR1 MNHEY and CDR2 SMNVEV come from the germline V gene (reference sequence). Trimming shortened V by 8 bases and J by 10 bases, and 18 bases separated the two germline ends. The CDR3 region has the DNA TGTGCCAGCCTTCGACATGGAGGGGTAGAGCAGTTCTTC. Translation: CASLRHGGVEQFF.

CDR3 in amino acids: CASSLRGLVSGELFF. CDR3 sequence (DNA): TGTGCCAGCAGCCTGAGGGGGCTTGTGTCCGGGGAGCTGTTTTTT. This rearrangement joins TRBV6-6 to TRBJ2-2; 7 bases align to TRBD1. CDR1 is MNHNY, CDR2 SVGAGI, per germline (reference sequence). Trimming removed 6 bases from V and 6 bases from J; junction bases left unmatched: 10. The CDR3 contains 15 residues.

V gene TRBV2 combines with J gene TRBJ1-2, with a weak D call TRBD1 (6 bases). Germline lookup yields CDR1 SNHLY and CDR2 FYNNEI. This CDR3 region has 13 residues. Trimming shortened V by 7 bases and J by 4 bases, and 13 bases separated the two germline ends. CDR3 coding DNA: TGTGCCAGCAAACCACAGGGTGCCTATGGCTACACCTTC. Its protein is CASKPQGAYGYTF.

The CDR3 coding sequence is TGTGCCAGCAGCTTAGGCGGCAGGGGAGGTTCACCCCTCCACTTT. Its translation is CASSLGGRGGSPLHF. The gene calls are TRBV7-9 and TRBJ1-6; D might be TRBD1 (6 bases). CDR1 and CDR2 from the germline V gene are SEHNR and FQNEAQ (reference sequence). This CDR3 contains 15 residues. The ends were cut back, 1 base at V and 9 bases at J, with 13 bases in the middle.